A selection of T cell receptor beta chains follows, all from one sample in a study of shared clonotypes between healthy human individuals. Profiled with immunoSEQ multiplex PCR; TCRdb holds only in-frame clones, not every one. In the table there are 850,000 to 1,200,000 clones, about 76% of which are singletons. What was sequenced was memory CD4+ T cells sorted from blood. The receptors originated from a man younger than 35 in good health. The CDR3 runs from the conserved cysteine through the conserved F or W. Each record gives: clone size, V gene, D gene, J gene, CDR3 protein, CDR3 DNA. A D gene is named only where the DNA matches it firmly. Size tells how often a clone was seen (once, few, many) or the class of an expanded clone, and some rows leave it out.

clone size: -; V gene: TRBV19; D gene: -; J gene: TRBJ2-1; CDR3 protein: CASSTGSAYNEQFF; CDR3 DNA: TGTGCCAGTAGTACCGGCTCAGCCTACAATGAGCAGTTCTTC
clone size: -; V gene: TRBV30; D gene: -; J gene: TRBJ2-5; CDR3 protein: CAWSGFQPQETQYF; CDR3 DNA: TGTGCCTGGAGTGGATTCCAGCCCCAAGAGACCCAGTACTTC
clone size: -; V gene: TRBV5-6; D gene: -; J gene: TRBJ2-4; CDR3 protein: CASSYYVTGVAKNIQYF; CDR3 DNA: TGTGCCAGCAGTTACTATGTCACCGGGGTAGCCAAAAACATTCAGTACTTC
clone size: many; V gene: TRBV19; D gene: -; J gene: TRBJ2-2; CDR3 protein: CASRSAGETGELFF; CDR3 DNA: TGTGCCAGTAGGTCGGCAGGGGAGACCGGGGAGCTGTTTTTT
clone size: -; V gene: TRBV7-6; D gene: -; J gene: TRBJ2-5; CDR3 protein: CASSFYTEMKETQYF; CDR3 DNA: TGTGCCAGCAGCTTTTATACAGAAATGAAAGAGACCCAGTACTTC
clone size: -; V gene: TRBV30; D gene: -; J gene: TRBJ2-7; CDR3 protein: CAWSSRDEQYF; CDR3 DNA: TGTGCCTGGAGCTCTAGGGACGAGCAGTACTTC
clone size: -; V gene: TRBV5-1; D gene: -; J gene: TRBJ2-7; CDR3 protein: CASSSQGDEQYF; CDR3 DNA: TGCGCCAGCAGCTCACAGGGAGACGAGCAGTACTTC
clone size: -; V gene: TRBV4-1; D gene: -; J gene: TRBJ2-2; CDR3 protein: CASSRGHENTGELFF; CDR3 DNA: TGCGCCAGCAGCCGGGGACATGAGAACACCGGGGAGCTGTTTTTT
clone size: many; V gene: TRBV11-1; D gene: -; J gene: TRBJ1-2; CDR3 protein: CASSHRVYDGYTF; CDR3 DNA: TGTGCCAGCAGCCACAGGGTTTACGATGGCTACACCTTC
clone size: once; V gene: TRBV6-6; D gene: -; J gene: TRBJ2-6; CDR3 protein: CATRDGGAGANVLTF; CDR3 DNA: TGTGCCACCAGGGATGGGGGAGCTGGGGCCAACGTCCTGACTTTC
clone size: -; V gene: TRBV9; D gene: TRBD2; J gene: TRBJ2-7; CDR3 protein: CASSVDGRAHEQYF; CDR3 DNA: TGTGCCAGCAGCGTTGACGGGAGGGCCCACGAGCAGTACTTC
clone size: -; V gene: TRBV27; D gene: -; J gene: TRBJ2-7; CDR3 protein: CASSRSIYEQYF; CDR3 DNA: TGTGCCAGCAGTCGTTCGATCTACGAGCAGTACTTC
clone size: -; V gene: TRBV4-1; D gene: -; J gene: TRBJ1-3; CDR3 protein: CASSQAGAMFGNTIYF; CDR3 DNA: TGCGCCAGCAGCCAAGCAGGGGCCATGTTTGGAAACACCATATATTTT
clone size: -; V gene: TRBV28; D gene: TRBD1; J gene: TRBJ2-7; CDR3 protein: CASSPLGTGGYEQYF; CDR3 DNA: TGTGCCAGCAGTCCTCTCGGGACAGGGGGGTACGAGCAGTACTTC
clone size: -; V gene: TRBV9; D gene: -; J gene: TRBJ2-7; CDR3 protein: CASSVVGTSHEQYF; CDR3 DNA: TGTGCCAGCAGCGTAGTCGGGACCAGCCACGAGCAGTACTTC
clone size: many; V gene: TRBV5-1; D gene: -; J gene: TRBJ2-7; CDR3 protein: CASSFQRGEQYF; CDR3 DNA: TGCGCCAGCAGCTTCCAGAGGGGTGAGCAGTACTTC
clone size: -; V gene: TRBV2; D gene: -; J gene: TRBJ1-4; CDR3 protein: CASRGVTNEKLFF; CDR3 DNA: TGTGCCAGCCGGGGAGTAACTAATGAAAAACTGTTTTTT
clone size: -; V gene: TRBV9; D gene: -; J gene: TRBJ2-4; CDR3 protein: CASSQQGNYGNIQYF; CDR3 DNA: TGTGCCAGCAGCCAACAGGGTAATTATGGGAACATTCAGTACTTC
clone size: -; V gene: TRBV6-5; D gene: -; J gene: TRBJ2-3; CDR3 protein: CASSRGRRDTQYF; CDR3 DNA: TGTGCCAGCAGTAGAGGACGAAGAGATACGCAGTATTTT
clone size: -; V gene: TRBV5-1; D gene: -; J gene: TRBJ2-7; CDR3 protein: CASSLSGGSYEQYF; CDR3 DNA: TGCGCCAGCAGCTTATCTGGAGGGTCCTACGAGCAGTACTTC
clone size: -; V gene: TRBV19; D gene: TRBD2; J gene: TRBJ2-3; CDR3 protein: CASSSTSGMADTQYF; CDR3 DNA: TGTGCCAGTAGTTCGACTAGCGGGATGGCAGATACGCAGTATTTT
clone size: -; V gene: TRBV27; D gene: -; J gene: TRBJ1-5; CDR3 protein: CASTSTTGLTNQPQHF; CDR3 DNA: TGTGCCAGCACCTCCACCACGGGGTTGACCAATCAGCCCCAGCATTTT
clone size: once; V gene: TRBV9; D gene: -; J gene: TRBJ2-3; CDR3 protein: CASSQGPFTDTQYF; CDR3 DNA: TGTGCCAGCAGCCAGGGACCTTTCACAGATACGCAGTATTTT
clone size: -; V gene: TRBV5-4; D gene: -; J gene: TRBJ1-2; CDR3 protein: CASSRTWEGYTF; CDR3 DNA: TGTGCCAGCAGTAGGACCTGGGAGGGCTACACCTTC
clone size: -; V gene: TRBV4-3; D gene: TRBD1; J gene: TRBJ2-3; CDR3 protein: CASSQDLGDRGRDTQYF; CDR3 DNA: TGCGCCAGCAGCCAAGATTTGGGGGACAGGGGGCGTGATACGCAGTATTTT
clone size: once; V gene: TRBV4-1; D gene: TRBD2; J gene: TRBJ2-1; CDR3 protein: CASSQGLAASSYNEQFF; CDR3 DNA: TGCGCCAGCAGCCAAGGCCTAGCGGCCAGCTCCTACAATGAGCAGTTCTTC